This entry is about one T cell receptor beta chain. Original methodology: From reference gene primer amplification, estimates of nucleated cell counts were derived. Sequencing was performed with immunoSEQ multiplex PCR; in TCRdb, only in-frame clones are kept and a portion is missing. Clonal size and the V and J genes are those of that table, whereas D and trimming came from the DNA. The sample yields around 310,000 clones, around nine tenths seen once. CDR1 MDHEN and CDR2 SYDVKM come from the germline V gene. V shed 1 base and J shed 2 bases, with 8 bases lying between them. The CDR3 consists of 14 residues. This entry is derived from a study of blood T cell repertoires in COVID-19. On the study more broadly: Acute and convalescent COVID-19 specimens originated in the United States, Italy and Spain. PBMCs, B-cell-depleted T cells, or T cells provided the cDNA or gDNA that made up the material.

J is TRBJ1-2 and V is TRBV28; no firm D call. The material sequenced was peripheral blood. This TCR came from a woman between 55 and 75 years old with acute or convalescent COVID-19. CDR3 DNA sequence: TGTGCCAGCAGTTTATTGCGGTTGAACTATGGCTACACCTTC. It codes for CASSLLRLNYGYTF.